This TCR beta chain was recorded in a study of blood T cells in healthy people across ages. Study findings and constraints: Diversity of TCR beta correlated strongly with naive T cell percentage.

The CDR3 spans 15 residues. Germline V gives CDR1 SGHDT, CDR2 YYEEEE. V lost 1 base, J lost 3 bases, and 7 bases stayed unmatched. The amount of total RNA extracted per sample was at least 5.5 micrograms. This clonotype was recorded many times. The antigen is undetermined. The second PCR ran roughly 7 to 12 cycles with a sample-barcoded 5' primer and J-beta primers. Every cDNA molecule carried a tag from a template-switch adaptor bearing 12 random nucleotides. CDR3-containing paired-end reads numbering at least 3 million came from each sample. Via MiXCR, TCRdb re-called the 5' RACE reads, giving one row per CDR3 protein. Of some 1.5 million distinct CDR3 sequences detected, approximately 28% appear once; the ten largest clones hold over 7%.

This chain links TRBV5-6 with TRBJ2-7, with 7 bases that match TRBD1. The sample comprised blood. The receptor's source is a woman aged 25 to 39 in good health. The DNA for the CDR3 is TGTGCCAGCAGCTTGTGGTATCCAGGGGGCTACGAGCAGTACTTC. Its protein product is CASSLWYPGGYEQYF.